The 3 T cell receptor beta chains given below trace back to one sample, sequenced in a study of human T cells and chemical hapten exposure. TCRdb recomputed calls from the RACE reads with MiXCR, one row per CDR3 protein. The table shows approximately 90,000 distinct CDR3 sequences, with about 10% occurring only once. Time point indicated: healthy volunteer bleed at 2 weeks. The authors extracted total RNA from unfractionated whole blood. Sequenced input: whole blood. These receptors were taken from a female donor in good health. Some clones in this sample may be carry-over from other donors' samples.

Only a few counts were recorded for this clonotype. The chain joins TRBV3-1 to TRBJ1-2; 8 bases are a match to TRBD1. The CDR3 totals 13 residues. With 4 bases clipped from V and 5 bases from J, the junction kept 3 bases outside the gene matches. Germline V lookup: CDR1 LGHDT, CDR2 YNNKEL (reference sequence). As DNA, the CDR3 is TGTGCCAGCAGCCGGACAGGGCCTTATGGCTACACCTTC. Its translation is CASSRTGPYGYTF.

The gene calls are TRBV7-2 and TRBJ1-5; D is uncertain. V was pared by 4 bases and J by 1 base, with 11 bases between. The CDR3 spans 15 residues. Germline lookup yields CDR1 SGHTA and CDR2 FQGNSA. CDR3 nucleotide sequence: TGTGCCAGCAGCTCGCTTACATTAAGCAATCAGCCCCAGCATTTT. Its protein product is CASSSLTLSNQPQHF.

V and J are TRBV29-1 and TRBJ2-2, with 12 bases lining up with TRBD2. V shed 6 bases, J shed 6 bases, and the junction held 8 bases outside the gene matches. The CDR3 contains 15 residues. Germline CDR1 reads SQVTM; CDR2 reads ANQGSEA. CDR3 coding DNA: TGCAGCGTAAACCCTAGCGGGAGGGCCGCCGGGGAGCTGTTTTTT. It specifies CSVNPSGRAAGELFF.